This T cell receptor (beta chain) originates from a study of OX40 agonist ivuxolimab in advanced cancers. Looking at the study overall: It was permissible to have had prior anti-PD-1, anti-PD-L1 or anti-CTLA-4 therapy, and around 40% had some. Partial responses were achieved by three patients: one hepatocellular carcinoma, two cutaneous melanoma.

This CDR3 comprises 15 residues. V gave up 0 bases and J gave up 0 bases, with 9 bases separating them. Germline V gives CDR1 GTSNPN, CDR2 SVGIG (reference sequence). The repertoire was sequenced with immunoSEQ multiplex PCR; TCRdb's copy has only in-frame clones and lacks some. The repertoire holds 60,000 or so clones, with about 83% as singletons. The receptor was derived from an adult with an advanced solid tumor such as melanoma, head and neck, liver or kidney cancer. The starting material was CD4+ or CD8+ T cells sorted from blood, obtained in a trial of the OX40 agonist ivuxolimab. The rearrangement links TRBV30 to TRBJ1-5, with D unresolved. CDR3 amino acids: CAWSVSGASNQPQHF. DNA for the CDR3: TGTGCCTGGAGTGTGTCGGGAGCTAGCAATCAGCCCCAGCATTTT. Full variable domain (missing parts from reference TRBV30 and TRBJ1-5): SQTIHQWPATLVQPVGSPLSLECTVEGTSNPNLYWYRQAAGRGLQLLFYSVGIGQISSEVPQNLSASRPQDRQFILSSKKLLLSDSGFYLCAWSVSGASNQPQHFGDGTRLSIL.